The 18 T cell receptor beta chains below were found in one sample sequenced in a study of T cells and Merkel cell carcinoma outcomes. Clones were sequenced by immunoSEQ multiplex PCR, and TCRdb holds only the in-frame ones, with some missing. Here the sample spans 12,000 or so clones, less than 97% being singletons. Sequenced input: tumor tissue from Merkel cell carcinoma. These receptor sequences come from a human donor with Merkel cell carcinoma.

The chain joins TRBV6-6 to TRBJ2-2; TRBD1 might be the D (5 bases). V was trimmed by 2 bases and J by 3 bases, leaving 10 bases between them. This CDR3 is built from 15 residues. Looked up from germline, CDR1 is MNHNY and CDR2 is SVGAGI (reference sequence). The CDR3 loop is CASSYQGLYTGELFF. Here the CDR3 DNA reads TGTGCCAGCAGTTACCAGGGCCTTTACACCGGGGAGCTGTTTTTT.

The chain combines TRBV20-1 with TRBJ2-1; the D is unclear. Germline CDR1 reads DFQATT; CDR2 reads SNEGSKA (reference sequence). The CDR3 length is 11 residues. V dropped 5 bases and J dropped 8 bases, with 10 bases sitting between them. CDR3 loop: CSASDNYEQFF. CDR3 bases: TGCAGTGCTTCAGACAATTATGAGCAGTTCTTC.

The V gene is TRBV28, the J gene TRBJ2-7; D gene ambiguous. Trimming took off 6 bases at V and 0 bases at J, with 9 bases between the two ends. The germline V gene encodes CDR1 MDHEN and CDR2 SYDVKM. CDR3 length: 13 amino acids. DNA of the CDR3: TGTGCCAGCAGCCGACCCAGCTCCTACGAGCAGTACTTC. This codes for CASSRPSSYEQYF.

This sequence joins TRBV5-5 and TRBJ2-7; D might be TRBD2 (5 bases). Germline CDR1 and CDR2: SGHKS and YYEKEE (reference sequence). Trimming removed 4 bases at V and 0 bases at J, with 14 bases between. The CDR3 contains 15 residues. CDR3 amino acids: CASSPAGLGSYEQYF. The CDR3 region has the DNA TGTGCCAGCAGCCCTGCTGGACTTGGCTCCTACGAGCAGTACTTC.

The V call is TRBV13, the J call TRBJ2-3; TRBD2 aligns across 9 bases. This CDR3 comprises 15 residues. V trimming: 5 bases; J trimming: 6 bases; junction bases outside the gene matches: 9. Germline V gene lookup returns CDR1 PRHDT and CDR2 FYEKMQ (reference sequence). The chain's CDR3 is CASSLSGRKGDTQYF. The CDR3 DNA reads TGTGCCAGCAGCCTGAGCGGGAGGAAGGGGGATACGCAGTATTTT. Full variable domain (rest looked up from reference TRBV13 and TRBJ2-3): AAGVIQSPRHLIKEKRETATLKCYPIPRHDTVYWYQQGPGQDPQFLISFYEKMQSDKGSIPDRFSAQQFSDYHSELNMSSLELGDSALYFCASSLSGRKGDTQYFGPGTRLTVL.

The chain employs TRBV27 and TRBJ2-1, with TRBD2 matching over 9 bases. Trimming cost V 2 bases and J 7 bases; bases outside gene matches: 6. The CDR3 runs to 15 residues. Per the germline V gene, CDR1 is MNHEY and CDR2 is SMNVEV (reference sequence). CDR3 amino acids: CASSLMLAGPNEQFF. CDR3 DNA: TGTGCCAGCAGTTTAATGCTAGCGGGACCGAATGAGCAGTTCTTC.

The chain joins TRBV6-5 to TRBJ1-4; D is unclear. Between the trimmed V and J ends, which lost 4 bases and 8 bases, there was a span of 20 bases. The CDR3 runs to 16 residues. The germline CDR1 and CDR2 sequences are MNHEY and SVGAGI. The CDR3 spells CASSSLRRKMKEKLFF. The CDR3 DNA reads as TGTGCCAGCAGTTCACTACGACGGAAAATGAAGGAAAAACTGTTTTTT.

This CDR3 is CASQEKPSYEQYF. In DNA form, the CDR3 reads TGTGCCAGCCAAGAGAAACCCTCCTACGAGCAGTACTTC. The chain joins TRBV7-2 to TRBJ2-7; D not resolved. The CDR3 sequence is 13 residues long. V shed 8 bases and J shed 0 bases, with 11 bases lying between them. The germline V gene has CDR1 SGHTA and CDR2 FQGNSA. Drawing the rest from reference TRBV7-2 and TRBJ2-7, the complete variable domain is GAGVSQSPSNKVTEKGKDVELRCDPISGHTALYWYRQSLGQGLEFLIYFQGNSAPDKSGLPSDRFSAERTGGSVSTLTIQRTQQEDSAVYLCASQEKPSYEQYFGPGTRLTVT.

This chain connects TRBV29-1 to TRBJ1-4; D might be TRBD1 (6 bases). The V gene lost 5 bases and the J gene lost 8 bases, with 15 bases spanning the gap. This CDR3 has 13 residues. Germline V gene sequence: CDR1 SQVTM, CDR2 ANQGSEA. CDR3 in amino acids: CSVRRDKGEKLFF. In nucleotides, the CDR3 is TGCAGCGTTAGACGGGACAAAGGCGAAAAACTGTTTTTT.

V is TRBV7-3 and J is TRBJ2-6, with D hard to call. The CDR3 totals 16 residues. CDR1 is SGHTA, CDR2 FQGTGA, per germline. V was pared by 4 bases and J by 1 base, with 11 bases between. The CDR3 DNA reads as TGTGCCAGCAGCTCCCGGGCACCTTCTGGGGCCAACGTCCTGACTTTC. Amino acids: CASSSRAPSGANVLTF. Variable domain in full (rest from reference TRBV7-3 and TRBJ2-6): GAGVSQTPSNKVTEKGKYVELRCDPISGHTALYWYRQSLGQGPEFLIYFQGTGAADDSGLPNDRFFAVRPEGSVSTLKIQRTERGDSAVYLCASSSRAPSGANVLTFGAGSRLTVL.

V gene TRBV10-3 combines with J gene TRBJ2-6, with D possibly TRBD1 on 6 matching bases. The CDR3 sequence is 17 residues long. Trimming took off 4 bases at V and 1 base at J, with 14 bases between the two ends. From germline, CDR1 is ENHRY and CDR2 SYGVKD. CDR3 DNA: TGTGCCATCAGTGGTAAAGGGGGAAGGTCTGGGGCCAACGTCCTGACTTTC. Its translation: CAISGKGGRSGANVLTF.

The gene calls are TRBV7-9 and TRBJ2-2; TRBD2 aligns across 8 bases. Trimming at V came to 5 bases and at J to 0 bases, leaving 14 bases not matched to a gene. The CDR3 runs to 19 residues. Germline-derived CDR1 and CDR2 are SEHNR and FQNEAQ (reference sequence). The CDR3 DNA reads as TGTGCCAGCAGCGCCACTAGCGGAGGGGCCCTAACGAACACCGGGGAGCTGTTTTTT. This encodes CASSATSGGALTNTGELFF. Combining the CDR3 with reference TRBV7-9 and TRBJ2-2 gives the whole variable domain DTGVSQNPRHKITKRGQNVTFRCDPISEHNRLYWYRQTLGQGPEFLTYFQNEAQLEKSRLLSDRFSAERPKGSFSTLEIQRTEQGDSAMYLCASSATSGGALTNTGELFFGEGSRLTVL.

The gene calls are TRBV6-4 and TRBJ1-4; 8 bases are a match to TRBD1. J lost 7 bases, V lost 9 bases, and 13 bases had no gene match. Germline V gene data show CDR1 as MRHNA and CDR2 as SNTAGT. The CDR3 contains 15 residues. This chain's CDR3 is CARWIRGPVVEKLFF. The CDR3 bases are TGTGCCAGATGGATCAGGGGGCCCGTTGTTGAAAAACTGTTTTTT.

The rearrangement links TRBV29-1 to TRBJ2-7; 14 positions match TRBD2. CDR3 length equals 15 residues. The V gene end was trimmed by 5 bases and the J gene end by 2 bases; junction bases not matched to a gene: 5. The germline CDR1 and CDR2 sequences are SQVTM and ANQGSEA. The CDR3 protein is CSVKTSGRVTYEQYF. The CDR3 bases are TGCAGCGTTAAGACTAGCGGGAGGGTGACCTACGAGCAGTACTTC.

This sequence joins TRBV6-6 and TRBJ2-7; either TRBD1 or TRBD2 may fit D (6 bases each). Trimming pared 1 base from V and 2 bases from J, leaving 15 bases between. CDR1 and CDR2 (germline): MNHNY, SVGAGI (reference sequence). The CDR3 runs to 16 residues. CDR3 loop: CASSYWGAGGAYEQYF. The CDR3 DNA sequence: TGTGCCAGCAGTTACTGGGGGGCCGGGGGAGCCTACGAGCAGTACTTC.

The chain has TRBV27 and TRBJ2-3; 10 positions match TRBD2. Germline values: CDR1 MNHEY, CDR2 SMNVEV (reference sequence). The J segment lost 0 bases and the V segment lost 6 bases, leaving 12 bases of the junction unmatched. The CDR3 has 18 amino acids. The CDR3 here is CASSEGGTSAVSTDTQYF. The CDR3 DNA reads as TGTGCCAGCAGCGAAGGAGGGACTAGCGCCGTTAGCACAGATACGCAGTATTTT.

The chain has TRBV5-1 and TRBJ2-6, with D perhaps TRBD1 (6 bases). From germline, CDR1 is SGHRS and CDR2 YFSETQ. The CDR3 spans 17 residues. Trimming took off 4 bases at V and 4 bases at J, with 18 bases between the two ends. CDR3: CASSARTAPLGANVLTF. Written as DNA, the CDR3 is TGCGCCAGCAGCGCGCGGACAGCCCCTCTGGGGGCCAACGTCCTGACTTTC.

The chain recombines TRBV11-2 with TRBJ2-5; tentatively, D is TRBD1 (5 bases). The CDR3 consists of 14 residues. In germline, CDR1 is SGHAT, CDR2 FQNNGV. The V and J ends lost 3 bases and 0 bases respectively, with 8 bases between them. The CDR3 region is CASSFVTDQETQYF. The CDR3 DNA sequence: TGTGCCAGCAGCTTCGTGACAGACCAAGAGACCCAGTACTTC.